Listed below are T cell receptor beta chains from one sample, sequenced in a study of vaccination effects on CD4 cells after COVID-19. The method was immunoSEQ multiplex PCR; TCRdb's version includes in-frame clones alone and lacks a portion of them. The sample holds tens of thousands of clones, roughly four fifths seen once. Which antigens these TCRs recognize remains unknown. Sample: CD4+ T cells from PBMCs cultured without peptide, taken after COVID-19 vaccination. The source is a human donor who received a COVID-19 vaccine. Both conserved end residues are part of each CDR3. Each record gives: V gene, CDR3 length, D gene, J gene, clone size, CDR3 protein, CDR3 DNA. A D gene is named only where the DNA matches it firmly. For some rows the clone size is stated as once, few or many, or as a class when expanded; others skip it.

V: TRBV14
length: 16
D: TRBD2
J: TRBJ2-5
size: -
CDR3: CASSQFLLGGQETQYF
DNA: TGTGCCAGCAGCCAATTCCTCCTGGGAGGGCAAGAGACCCAGTACTTC

V: TRBV27
length: 13
D: -
J: TRBJ1-5
size: few
CDR3: CASSRSYNQPQHF
DNA: TGTGCCAGCAGCCGAAGCTACAATCAGCCCCAGCATTTT

V: TRBV5-1
length: 15
D: -
J: TRBJ1-3
size: once
CDR3: CASSLEQGSGNTIYF
DNA: TGCGCCAGCAGTCTAGAACAGGGATCAGGAAACACCATATATTTT

V: TRBV6-5
length: 15
D: TRBD1
J: TRBJ1-5
size: -
CDR3: CASSYDGTGSQPQHF
DNA: TGTGCCAGCAGTTACGACGGGACAGGATCACAGCCCCAGCATTTT

V: TRBV19
length: 17
D: TRBD1
J: TRBJ1-3
size: -
CDR3: CASSEGTGASSGNTIYF
DNA: TGTGCCAGTAGTGAAGGGACAGGGGCGAGCTCTGGAAACACCATATATTTT

V: TRBV27
length: 13
D: -
J: TRBJ2-3
size: -
CDR3: CASSSLVTDTQYF
DNA: TGTGCCAGCAGTTCACTAGTAACAGATACGCAGTATTTT

V: TRBV2
length: 12
D: -
J: TRBJ2-2
size: -
CDR3: CASSTDTGELFF
DNA: TGTGCCAGCAGTACTGACACCGGGGAGCTGTTTTTT

V: TRBV6-5
length: 14
D: -
J: TRBJ2-3
size: once
CDR3: CATYYSLVTDTQYF
DNA: TGTGCCACATACTATAGCCTCGTCACAGATACGCAGTATTTT

V: TRBV5-1
length: 15
D: -
J: TRBJ1-1
size: -
CDR3: CASHNSGQIDTEAFF
DNA: TGCGCCAGCCACAACAGCGGGCAGATCGACACTGAAGCTTTCTTT

V: TRBV19
length: 14
D: -
J: TRBJ2-1
size: -
CDR3: CASNDAASYNEQFF
DNA: TGTGCCAGTAACGACGCCGCCTCCTACAATGAGCAGTTCTTC

V: TRBV6-5
length: 15
D: -
J: TRBJ1-3
size: -
CDR3: CASSSHDRSGNTIYF
DNA: TGTGCCAGCAGTTCACATGACAGGTCTGGAAACACCATATATTTT

V: TRBV18
length: 15
D: -
J: TRBJ1-4
size: -
CDR3: CASSPGKWQGEKLFF
DNA: TGTGCCAGCTCACCGGGAAAGTGGCAAGGAGAAAAACTGTTTTTT

V: TRBV18
length: 15
D: -
J: TRBJ1-1
size: -
CDR3: CASSPQPRVDTEAFF
DNA: TGTGCCAGCTCCCCGCAGCCCAGGGTTGACACTGAAGCTTTCTTT

V: TRBV9
length: 17
D: -
J: TRBJ2-2
size: few
CDR3: CASSVYWVATNTGELFF
DNA: TGTGCCAGCAGCGTATATTGGGTAGCGACGAACACCGGGGAGCTGTTTTTT

V: TRBV7-8
length: 15
D: TRBD1
J: TRBJ1-3
size: few
CDR3: CASSLRGLSGNTIYF
DNA: TGTGCCAGCAGCTTAAGGGGGCTCTCTGGAAACACCATATATTTT

V: TRBV4-2
length: 16
D: TRBD2
J: TRBJ2-3
size: -
CDR3: CASSRTSGGATDTQYF
DNA: TGTGCCAGCAGCCGGACTAGCGGGGGGGCCACAGATACGCAGTATTTT

V: TRBV5-1
length: 16
D: TRBD1
J: TRBJ2-3
size: -
CDR3: CASRSMGQGASDTQYF
DNA: TGCGCCAGCAGATCGATGGGACAGGGGGCGTCAGATACGCAGTATTTT

V: TRBV9
length: 13
D: -
J: TRBJ2-2
size: -
CDR3: CASSGGFTGELFF
DNA: TGTGCCAGCAGCGGGGGGTTCACCGGGGAGCTGTTTTTT

V: TRBV2
length: 16
D: -
J: TRBJ1-4
size: few
CDR3: CASTLSAVGGRGKLFF
DNA: TGTGCCAGCACCCTATCCGCAGTTGGGGGAAGGGGAAAACTGTTTTTT

V: TRBV6-4
length: 17
D: TRBD1
J: TRBJ2-3
size: -
CDR3: CASSAPLGTGRTDTQYF
DNA: TGTGCCAGCAGCGCCCCTTTAGGGACAGGGAGGACAGATACGCAGTATTTT

V: TRBV24-1
length: 14
D: -
J: TRBJ1-2
size: -
CDR3: CATSDLGQNYGYTF
DNA: TGTGCCACCAGTGATTTGGGCCAGAACTATGGCTACACCTTC

V: TRBV4-1
length: 17
D: TRBD1
J: TRBJ2-1
size: -
CDR3: CASSQDSPGGRAGEQFF
DNA: TGCGCCAGCAGCCAAGATTCACCAGGGGGACGAGCTGGTGAGCAGTTCTTC

V: TRBV4-1
length: 14
D: -
J: TRBJ1-1
size: once
CDR3: CASSQASANTEAFF
DNA: TGCGCCAGCAGCCAGGCTTCAGCGAACACTGAAGCTTTCTTT

V: TRBV5-5
length: 17
D: -
J: TRBJ1-2
size: -
CDR3: CASSPQRGHLNNYGYTF
DNA: TGTGCCAGCAGTCCCCAGAGGGGACACCTCAATAACTATGGCTACACCTTC

V: TRBV5-1
length: 13
D: TRBD1
J: TRBJ2-5
size: few
CDR3: CASTRQGQETQYF
DNA: TGCGCCAGCACCAGACAGGGACAAGAGACCCAGTACTTC